This T cell receptor (beta chain) was sequenced during a study of blood T cell repertoires in COVID-19. In its sample, this clone was seen a few times. V lost 1 base, J lost 7 bases, and 7 bases lay in between. Germline CDR1 and CDR2: SEHNR and FQNEAQ (reference sequence). The CDR3 totals 12 residues. Sequencing used immunoSEQ multiplex PCR; TCRdb keeps in-frame clones, though not all of them. The sample holds around 94,000 clones, 80% seen once. This TCR derives from a human donor in a cohort sampled during active COVID-19. Sequenced: peripheral blood. V and J are TRBV7-9 and TRBJ1-1; D unclear. The CDR3: CASSLDRDEAFF. CDR3 in DNA: TGTGCCAGCAGCTTAGACAGAGATGAAGCTTTCTTT.